The rows below give T cell receptor beta chains drawn from one sample of a study of cytomegalovirus exposure and HLA in healthy donors. TCRdb keeps only in-frame clones here, not all; method: immunoSEQ multiplex PCR. The sample lists around 130,000 clones; around 78% were seen once. The sequencing sample was made of PBMCs. The receptors were sampled from a woman in her late teens or twenties in good health and CMV-seronegative. The CDR3 runs from the conserved cysteine through the conserved F or W. Fields, in order: D gene, V gene, J gene, clone size, CDR3 protein, CDR3 DNA. The D gene is left open where the match is weak. Part of the rows lack a size; the others show once, few, many or a class for expanded clones.

d_gene: -; v_gene: TRBV6-1; j_gene: TRBJ1-2; abundance: -; CDR3aa: CASSEGTQHPRGSGYTF; CDR3nt: TGTGCCAGCAGTGAGGGGACACAGCACCCTAGAGGAAGCGGCTACACCTTC
d_gene: TRBD2; v_gene: TRBV27; j_gene: TRBJ2-2; abundance: -; CDR3aa: CASSLSLAGTGELFF; CDR3nt: TGTGCCAGCAGTTTATCGTTAGCGGGTACCGGGGAGCTGTTTTTT
d_gene: -; v_gene: TRBV6-1; j_gene: TRBJ2-7; abundance: -; CDR3aa: CATSYEQYF; CDR3nt: TGTGCCACTTCCTACGAGCAGTACTTC
d_gene: TRBD1; v_gene: TRBV6-4; j_gene: TRBJ1-2; abundance: -; CDR3aa: CAGPRTGGGLGGYTF; CDR3nt: TGTGCCGGACCCAGGACAGGGGGCGGGTTAGGGGGCTACACCTTC
d_gene: -; v_gene: TRBV19; j_gene: TRBJ2-1; abundance: -; CDR3aa: CASSFPPRTAHEQFF; CDR3nt: TGTGCCAGTAGTTTCCCCCCGCGCACCGCTCATGAGCAGTTCTTC
d_gene: -; v_gene: TRBV7-6; j_gene: TRBJ2-5; abundance: -; CDR3aa: CASSLSPNQETQYF; CDR3nt: TGTGCCAGCAGCTTAAGCCCTAACCAAGAGACCCAGTACTTC
d_gene: TRBD2; v_gene: TRBV11-2; j_gene: TRBJ2-2; abundance: -; CDR3aa: CASSLAGLAGNTGELFF; CDR3nt: TGTGCCAGCAGCTTAGCGGGACTAGCGGGAAACACCGGGGAGCTGTTTTTT
d_gene: TRBD1; v_gene: TRBV7-2; j_gene: TRBJ1-5; abundance: few; CDR3aa: CASSFPGGGQPQHF; CDR3nt: TGTGCCAGCAGCTTCCCAGGGGGAGGTCAGCCCCAGCATTTT
d_gene: TRBD2; v_gene: TRBV18; j_gene: TRBJ2-7; abundance: -; CDR3aa: CASSPAGATSYEQYF; CDR3nt: TGTGCCAGCTCACCAGCGGGAGCCACCTCCTACGAGCAGTACTTC
d_gene: -; v_gene: TRBV14; j_gene: TRBJ2-1; abundance: -; CDR3aa: CASSLHEGEQFF; CDR3nt: TGTGCCAGCAGCCTCCACGAGGGTGAGCAGTTCTTC
d_gene: -; v_gene: TRBV6-1; j_gene: TRBJ2-7; abundance: -; CDR3aa: CASSEVPGSSYEQYF; CDR3nt: TGTGCCAGCAGTGAAGTTCCAGGGTCATCCTACGAGCAGTACTTC
d_gene: TRBD1; v_gene: TRBV5-1; j_gene: TRBJ1-5; abundance: -; CDR3aa: CARDRGPPEPQHF; CDR3nt: TGCGCCCGGGACAGGGGTCCTCCTGAGCCCCAGCATTTT
d_gene: -; v_gene: TRBV6-5; j_gene: TRBJ1-1; abundance: -; CDR3aa: CASSYGSARGEAFF; CDR3nt: TGTGCCAGCAGTTACGGGTCAGCCCGAGGTGAAGCTTTCTTT
d_gene: TRBD2; v_gene: TRBV7-9; j_gene: TRBJ2-7; abundance: -; CDR3aa: CASAAAGASGEQYF; CDR3nt: TGTGCCTCAGCAGCAGCGGGGGCTTCCGGGGAGCAGTACTTC
d_gene: TRBD2; v_gene: TRBV15; j_gene: TRBJ2-1; abundance: -; CDR3aa: CATSRDTLAGGTYNEQFF; CDR3nt: TGTGCCACCAGCAGAGATACTCTGGCGGGAGGGACCTACAATGAGCAGTTCTTC
d_gene: -; v_gene: TRBV29-1; j_gene: TRBJ1-2; abundance: -; CDR3aa: CSGHDNYGYTF; CDR3nt: TGCAGCGGACACGATAATTACGGCTACACCTTC
d_gene: -; v_gene: TRBV11-2; j_gene: TRBJ2-3; abundance: few; CDR3aa: CASSSVGGTKITQYF; CDR3nt: TGTGCCAGCAGCTCGGTTGGGGGGACCAAGATAACGCAGTATTTT